This TCR beta chain was observed in a study of immune characterization of retroperitoneal liposarcoma. TCRdb fed the PCR reads into MiXCR, producing one record per CDR3 protein. The sample lists 3,000 or so distinct CDR3 sequences; about 46% were seen once. Sequencing used tumor tissue. This sequence was found in a male donor with retroperitoneal liposarcoma.

The CDR3 DNA sequence: TGTGCCAGCAGTTTTGGCAGGGTCACTGAAGCTTTCTTT. It is translated as CASSFGRVTEAFF. J is TRBJ1-1 and V is TRBV12-3 or TRBV12-4; D might be TRBD1 (5 bases). V was cut by 3 bases and J by 4 bases, with 9 bases left in between. The CDR3 length is 13 residues.